The 30 T cell receptor beta chains reported below all come from one sample, sequenced in a study of T cell responses to AZD1222 COVID-19 vaccine. The method was immunoSEQ multiplex PCR; TCRdb's version includes in-frame clones alone and lacks a portion of them. The table records roughly 150,000 clones, around 88% of them present only once. The source material was peripheral blood, sampled on day 0 of MenACWY control vaccination. The origin of the receptors is an adult in good health.

V usage is TRBV10-3 and J usage is TRBJ2-3, with TRBD2 matching over 9 bases. Germline V CDR1 and CDR2: ENHRY, SYGVKD. This CDR3 is 14 amino acids long. The V gene end was trimmed by 11 bases and the J gene end by 2 bases; junction bases not matched to a gene: 8. The CDR3 sequence: CASSVAGDTDTQYF. Written as DNA, the CDR3 is TGTGCCTCGTCGGTAGCGGGGGACACAGATACGCAGTATTTT.

The chain is built from TRBV7-3 and TRBJ2-1; TRBD2 matches at 8 bases. Looked up from germline, CDR1 is SGHTA and CDR2 is FQGTGA. The CDR3 has 13 residues. With V trimmed by 5 bases and J by 8 bases, 5 bases remained unmatched. CDR3 in DNA: TGTGCCAGCAGCCCGGGACTAGGCTATGAGCAGTTCTTC. Translating it yields CASSPGLGYEQFF.

The chain links TRBV14 to TRBJ1-2, with D possibly TRBD1 on 6 matching bases. From germline, CDR1 is SGHDN and CDR2 FVKESK. V was shortened by 6 bases and J by 7 bases, with 18 bases between the two germline ends. There are 14 residues in the CDR3. DNA of the CDR3: TGTGCCAGCAGTATCGGTGGCAGGGGTCGTGGCTACACCTTC. This translates into CASSIGGRGRGYTF.

V usage is TRBV4-1 and J usage is TRBJ2-1; D is uncertain. The CDR3 is made up of 14 amino acids. V was clipped by 1 base and J by 8 bases, with 12 bases between them. From germline, CDR1 is MGHRA and CDR2 YSYEKL. CDR3 residues: CASSQALVVDEQFF. CDR3 nucleotide sequence: TGCGCCAGCAGCCAAGCTCTAGTCGTCGATGAGCAGTTCTTC.

The V call is TRBV28, the J call TRBJ1-1, with 7 bases lining up with TRBD1. Germline loops: CDR1 MDHEN, CDR2 SYDVKM. The V and J ends lost 6 bases and 2 bases, in that order; junction bases with no gene match: 12. The CDR3 runs 16 residues. The CDR3 is CASSEDRPWSNTEAFF. In DNA, the CDR3 is TGTGCCAGCAGCGAGGACAGGCCTTGGAGTAACACTGAAGCTTTCTTT.

The chain combines TRBV2 with TRBJ1-1; D remains unclear. CDR1 SNHLY and CDR2 FYNNEI come from the germline V gene. V was cut by 6 bases and J by 1 base, with 9 bases left in between. The CDR3 contains 13 residues. The CDR3 loop reads CASRRPGNTEAFF. Written as DNA, the CDR3 is TGTGCCAGCAGAAGGCCCGGGAACACTGAAGCTTTCTTT.

The V and J genes are TRBV5-5 and TRBJ1-2, with D uncertain. The CDR3 sequence is 14 residues long. The ends were cut back, 4 bases at V and 2 bases at J, with 12 bases in the middle. Germline loops: CDR1 SGHKS, CDR2 YYEKEE (reference sequence). Here the CDR3 reads CASSPRIPNYGYTF. The CDR3, as DNA: TGTGCCAGCAGCCCGCGGATTCCCAACTATGGCTACACCTTC.

CDR3 in amino acids: CASSRSGGALWNTEAFF. CDR3 coding DNA: TGTGCCAGCAGCCGTTCAGGGGGCGCTCTTTGGAACACTGAAGCTTTCTTT. This chain uses TRBV3-1 (or the pseudogene TRBV3-2) with TRBJ1-1; 8 bases are a match to TRBD1. Per germline, CDR1 LGHDT and CDR2 YNNKEL (reference sequence). Trimming cost V 4 bases and J 1 base; bases outside gene matches: 11. The CDR3 sequence is 17 residues long.

V and J are TRBV28 and TRBJ2-3; either TRBD1 or TRBD2 may supply D (5 bases each). This CDR3 has 15 residues. CDR1 and CDR2 (germline): MDHEN, SYDVKM. V gave up 5 bases and J gave up 2 bases, with 14 bases separating them. The CDR3 sequence: CASSDSGRPTDTQYF. The CDR3 DNA sequence: TGTGCCAGCAGTGATTCGGGACGGCCCACAGATACGCAGTATTTT.

The chain uses TRBV6-6 and TRBJ1-4; D remains ambiguous. The CDR3 totals 14 residues. Trimming cost V 6 bases and J 0 bases, with 8 bases left between them. CDR1 MNHNY and CDR2 SVGAGI come from the germline V gene (reference sequence). DNA of the CDR3: TGTGCCAGCAGCTTAACCTCAACTAATGAAAAACTGTTTTTT. This encodes CASSLTSTNEKLFF.

Regarding this clone: Compared with germline, one end of the junction differs, possibly owing to a read error. This chain links TRBV19 with TRBJ1-6; D call uncertain. The CDR3 length is 14 residues. Germline CDR1 is LNHDA and CDR2 is SQIVND (reference sequence). CDR3 region: CASSQVSDNSPLHF. For the CDR3, the DNA is TGTGCCAGTAGTCAAGTCTCCGATAATTCACCCCTCCACTTT.

The chain combines TRBV10-3 with TRBJ1-2; 7 bases line up with TRBD1. Germline-derived CDR1 and CDR2 are ENHRY and SYGVKD. The CDR3 runs 13 residues. V shed 10 bases, J shed 2 bases, and the junction held 7 bases outside the gene matches. For the CDR3, the DNA is TGTGCCAGTACCGACAGGGCGAACTATGGCTACACCTTC. Encoded protein: CASTDRANYGYTF.

V is TRBV21-1 and J is TRBJ1-5; the D segment call TRBD1 is taken from the table without a DNA check. TRBV21-1 is a known pseudogene. The CDR3 is 16 amino acids. In DNA, the CDR3 is TGTGCCAGCAGCAAATGCCACAGTTATAGCAATCAGCCCCAGCATTTT. It encodes CASSKCHSYSNQPQHF.

This clone was detected once. V and J are TRBV27 and TRBJ2-2; D remains unclear. V lost 3 bases and J 7 bases, leaving 9 bases between the germline ends. Germline CDR1 is MNHEY and CDR2 is SMNVEV (reference sequence). This CDR3 is built from 13 residues. The CDR3 sequence is CASSFTFFGELFF. DNA of the CDR3: TGTGCCAGCAGTTTCACTTTCTTCGGGGAGCTGTTTTTT.

This clone appeared a few times. V gene TRBV6-5 combines with J gene TRBJ1-1, with 9 positions matching TRBD1. V was pared by 11 bases and J by 1 base, with 5 bases of the junction left unmatched. CDR1 and CDR2 (germline): MNHEY, SVGAGI. This CDR3 is 13 amino acids long. The CDR3 protein is CASPGQGNTEAFF. The CDR3, as DNA: TGTGCCTCTCCGGGACAGGGGAACACTGAAGCTTTCTTT.

This chain joins TRBV25-1 and TRBJ1-2, with 8 bases aligning to TRBD1. Germline V lookup: CDR1 MGHDK, CDR2 SYGVNS. The trim removed 6 bases at V and 4 bases at J, leaving 7 bases unmatched. The CDR3 spans 14 residues. This CDR3 is CASSGQGLGYGYTF. The DNA for the CDR3 is TGTGCCAGCAGCGGACAGGGATTAGGCTATGGCTACACCTTC.

Written as DNA, the CDR3 is TGTGCCGTGAGCCGAGGGAGCTCCTACAATGAGCAGTTCTTC. It yields the protein CAVSRGSSYNEQFF. The genes are TRBV19 and TRBJ2-1, with D perhaps matching TRBD2 (5 bases). Trimming took off 11 bases at V and 0 bases at J, with 14 bases between the two ends. The germline V gene has CDR1 LNHDA and CDR2 SQIVND (reference sequence). The CDR3 totals 14 residues.

J is TRBJ2-1 and V is TRBV6-5; TRBD2 aligns across 11 bases. Per germline, CDR1 MNHEY and CDR2 SVGAGI. The CDR3 totals 11 residues. V shed 6 bases and J 14 bases; nucleotides not matched to a gene: 3. CDR3 loop: CASRDSGREFF. CDR3 in DNA: TGTGCCAGCAGAGATAGCGGGAGGGAGTTCTTC.

This chain connects TRBV19 to TRBJ2-1; maybe TRBD2 (7 bases). The germline V gene has CDR1 LNHDA and CDR2 SQIVND (reference sequence). V dropped 5 bases and J dropped 6 bases, with 17 bases sitting between them. CDR3 length equals 15 residues. The CDR3 sequence: CASSSREGGSNEQFF. The CDR3 DNA sequence: TGTGCCAGTAGTTCGAGGGAGGGGGGGAGCAATGAGCAGTTCTTC.

J is TRBJ1-2 and V is TRBV11-3, with 11 bases lining up with TRBD1. V trimming: 2 bases; J trimming: 1 base; junction bases outside the gene matches: 6. CDR3 length: 17 residues. CDR1 is SGHNT and CDR2 is YENEEA in the germline V gene. The CDR3 nucleotides read TGTGCCAGCAGCTTAAGCGGACAGGGGGCTGGTAACTATGGCTACACCTTC. Residues: CASSLSGQGAGNYGYTF.

This clone showed up just once. V is TRBV4-2 and J is TRBJ2-3, with a possible D match to TRBD2 (6 bases). CDR3 length equals 16 residues. The ends were cut back, 0 bases at V and 4 bases at J, with 14 bases in the middle. The germline gives CDR1 LGHNA, CDR2 YNFKEQ. The CDR3 reads CASSQEGGATADTQYF. The CDR3 DNA sequence: TGTGCCAGCAGCCAAGAGGGCGGGGCCACCGCAGATACGCAGTATTTT.

The CDR3: CSVHSRANTEAFF. DNA for the CDR3: TGCAGCGTTCATTCTCGGGCGAACACTGAAGCTTTCTTT. The gene calls are TRBV29-1 and TRBJ1-1; D uncertain. The ends were cut back, 5 bases at V and 1 base at J, with 11 bases in the middle. CDR1 and CDR2 from the germline V gene are SQVTM and ANQGSEA. The CDR3 runs to 13 residues.

The chain recombines TRBV29-1 with TRBJ1-1; D ambiguous. The CDR3 contains 14 residues. Germline V gene lookup returns CDR1 SQVTM and CDR2 ANQGSEA. V shed 3 bases and J shed 2 bases, with 13 bases lying between them. CDR3 sequence: CSVEYRYLNTEAFF. Here the CDR3 DNA reads TGCAGCGTTGAGTACAGATACCTAAACACTGAAGCTTTCTTT.

This rearrangement joins TRBV11-3 to TRBJ2-2; D perhaps matches TRBD1 (6 bases). Germline V gene data show CDR1 as SGHNT and CDR2 as YENEEA. The V end was cut by 5 bases, the J end by 8 bases, with 9 bases between. There are 12 residues in the CDR3. This CDR3 reads CASSRTAGELFF. In DNA form, the CDR3 reads TGTGCCAGCAGCCGGACAGCTGGGGAGCTGTTTTTT. Combining the CDR3 with reference TRBV11-3 and TRBJ2-2 gives the whole variable domain EAGVVQSPRYKIIEKKQPVAFWCNPISGHNTLYWYLQNLGQGPELLIRYENEEAVDDSQLPKDRFSAERLKGVDSTLKIQPAELGDSAVYLCASSRTAGELFFGEGSRLTVL.

The rearrangement joins TRBV5-1 to TRBJ2-3, with no clear D. Trimming removed 0 bases from V and 2 bases from J, with 10 bases in between. The germline gives CDR1 SGHRS, CDR2 YFSETQ. The CDR3 loop spans 15 amino acids. The CDR3: CASSLEIRTTDTQYF. The CDR3 DNA reads as TGCGCCAGCAGCTTGGAAATCCGCACCACAGATACGCAGTATTTT.

The V gene is TRBV5-1, the J gene TRBJ2-1; TRBD2 agrees at 7 bases. The CDR3 runs 15 residues. Germline-derived CDR1 and CDR2 are SGHRS and YFSETQ. V lost 0 bases to trimming and J lost 9 bases; unmatched junction nucleotides: 9. CDR3 loop: CASSLVLAAPPEQFF. In DNA form, the CDR3 reads TGCGCCAGCAGCTTGGTCCTAGCGGCCCCTCCTGAGCAGTTCTTC. The variable domain in full, with the rest retrieved from reference TRBV5-1 and TRBJ2-1, is KAGVTQTPRYLIKTRGQQVTLSCSPISGHRSVSWYQQTPGQGLQFLFEYFSETQRNKGNFPGRFSGRQFSNSRSEMNVSTLELGDSALYLCASSLVLAAPPEQFFGPGTRLTVL.

The rearrangement joins TRBV7-2 to TRBJ1-1; TRBD1 agrees at 8 bases. Germline values: CDR1 SGHTA, CDR2 FQGNSA. V trimming: 0 bases; J trimming: 4 bases; junction bases outside the gene matches: 4. This CDR3 contains 15 residues. For the CDR3, the DNA is TGTGCCAGCAGCTTAGCAGGTACAGGGGGCACTGAAGCTTTCTTT. It codes for CASSLAGTGGTEAFF.

CDR3 sequence reads: CASSSEEGLFF. In DNA form, the CDR3 reads TGTGCCAGCAGCTCAGAGGAGGGACTGTTTTTT. The chain is built from TRBV11-2 and TRBJ1-4; D unclear. There are 11 residues in the CDR3. Germline values: CDR1 SGHAT, CDR2 FQNNGV. Trimming took off 4 bases at V and 13 bases at J, with 10 bases between the two ends.

V and J are TRBV7-9 and TRBJ2-1; 13 bases match TRBD2. V was pared by 5 bases and J by 7 bases, with 2 bases of the junction left unmatched. This CDR3 contains 14 residues. The germline V gene encodes CDR1 SEHNR and CDR2 FQNEAQ (reference sequence). The CDR3 here is CASSGTSGVNEQFF. The CDR3 nucleotides are TGTGCCAGCAGCGGGACTAGCGGGGTTAATGAGCAGTTCTTC.

The chain links TRBV19 to TRBJ1-2; 7 bases agree with TRBD1. Per the germline V gene, CDR1 is LNHDA and CDR2 is SQIVND (reference sequence). J gave up 5 bases and V 0 bases, and 9 bases lay outside the gene matches. CDR3 length: 16 amino acids. DNA for the CDR3: TGTGCCAGTAGTATAGACAGCATCCCACAGGGGTATGGCTACACCTTC. It encodes CASSIDSIPQGYGYTF.